The subject of this entry is one T cell receptor beta chain. CDR1 and CDR2 from the germline V gene are LGHDT and YNNKEL (reference sequence). V lost 4 bases and J lost 1, with 16 bases in between. This CDR3 contains 16 residues. Construction of TCR beta libraries relied on iRepertoire HTBI primers and on Arm-PCR targeting CDR3 regions. TCRdb ran MiXCR on the multiplex PCR reads and lists one entry per CDR3 protein. The repertoire includes around 450,000 distinct CDR3 sequences, around a fifth of them detected once, and roughly 7.7% sits in the top ten. Indicated time point: persistent/refractory GD, antithyroid drugs over 5 years with positive TRAb. The TCR library used RNA extracted from PBMCs. The data originate from a study of regulatory T cells in long-lasting Graves disease. Study-wide background: To qualify as persistent, Graves' disease required over 5 years of antithyroid drugs with positive TSH receptor antibodies.

The sequence came from a female donor with Graves disease. The material sequenced was peripheral blood mononuclear cells (PBMCs), taken when the disease was refractory, from a patient treated with antithyroid drugs. This chain connects TRBV3-1 to TRBJ2-5; the D gene is possibly TRBD1 (5 bases). For the CDR3, the DNA is TGTGCCAGCAGCCCCTCGGACATTTACCCCCAAGAGACCCAGTACTTC. This translates into CASSPSDIYPQETQYF.